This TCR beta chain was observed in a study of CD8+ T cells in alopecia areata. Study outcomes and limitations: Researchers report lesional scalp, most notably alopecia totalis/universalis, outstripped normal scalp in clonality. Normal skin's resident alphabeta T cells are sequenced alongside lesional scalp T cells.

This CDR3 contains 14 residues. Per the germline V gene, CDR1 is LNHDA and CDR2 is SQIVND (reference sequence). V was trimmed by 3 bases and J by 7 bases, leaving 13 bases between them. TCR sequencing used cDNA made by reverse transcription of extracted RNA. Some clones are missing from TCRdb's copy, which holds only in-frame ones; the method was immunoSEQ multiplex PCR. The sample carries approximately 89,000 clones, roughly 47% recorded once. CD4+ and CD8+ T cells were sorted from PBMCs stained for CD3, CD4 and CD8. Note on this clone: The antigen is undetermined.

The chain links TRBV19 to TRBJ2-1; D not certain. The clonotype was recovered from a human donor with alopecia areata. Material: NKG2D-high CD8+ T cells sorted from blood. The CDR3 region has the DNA TGTGCCAGTAGTATCGGCGCCTCCCCGAATGAGCAGTTCTTC. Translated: CASSIGASPNEQFF.